The source of this TCR beta chain is a study of cytomegalovirus exposure and HLA in healthy donors. The CDR3 runs to 16 residues. Germline-derived CDR1 and CDR2 are LNHDA and SQIVND (reference sequence). The V and J ends lost 7 bases and 0 bases respectively, with 13 bases between them. 13 Jbeta primers and 60 Vbeta primers were used for the PCR. Sequencing used immunoSEQ multiplex PCR; TCRdb keeps in-frame clones, though not all of them. The data contain fewer than 250,000 clones, 81% of them seen just once; the ten biggest clones take up roughly 3.6%. This TCR was recovered from a man aged 40-50 years in good health and CMV-seropositive. The chain employs TRBV19 and TRBJ2-6; the D gene is possibly TRBD2 (6 bases). Specimen: PBMCs. For the CDR3, the DNA is TGTGCCAGTAAGGAGGGAGGTTCCTCTGGGGCCAACGTCCTGACTTTC. Amino acids: CASKEGGSSGANVLTF. The full variable domain, rest sourced from reference TRBV19 and TRBJ2-6, is DGGITQSPKYLFRKEGQNVTLSCEQNLNHDAMYWYRQDPGQGLRLIYYSQIVNDFQKGDIAEGYSVSREKKESFPLTVTSAQKNPTAFYLCASKEGGSSGANVLTFGAGSRLTVL.